The 28 T cell receptor beta chains listed next were all sequenced from one sample in a study of T cell responses to AZD1222 COVID-19 vaccine. Profiled with immunoSEQ multiplex PCR; TCRdb holds only in-frame clones, not every one. Here the sample spans tens of thousands of clones, roughly 90% being singletons. This material consisted of peripheral blood, taken 28 days after the second AZD1222 dose. The receptors stem from an adult who received the AZD1222 COVID-19 vaccine.

Comments on this clone: The same CDR3 arises from other DNA sequences in this sample as well. This chain's CDR3 is CASSQVSDTQYF. For the CDR3, the DNA is TGTGCCAGCAGCCAAGTCTCCGATACGCAGTATTTT. The chain couples TRBV14 to TRBJ2-3; no clear D gene. This CDR3 has 12 residues. Germline assignment: CDR1 SGHDN and CDR2 FVKESK. Deletions cut 1 base from V and 6 bases from J, with 5 bases between.

The chain has TRBV19 and TRBJ1-1; D perhaps matches TRBD1 (5 bases). CDR3 length: 11 residues. The V end lost 6 bases, the J end lost 9 bases, and 11 bases lay between the germline ends. CDR1 and CDR2 (germline): LNHDA, SQIVND (reference sequence). The DNA for the CDR3 is TGTGCCAGTAGGTCCGGGACCCAAGCTTTCTTT. Residues: CASRSGTQAFF.

CDR3 protein: CASSFRPLPITEAFF. The CDR3 region has the DNA TGTGCCAGCAGCTTCAGGCCGCTCCCTATCACTGAAGCTTTCTTT. The V gene is TRBV7-2, the J gene TRBJ1-1, with D unclear. This CDR3 spans 15 amino acids. V lost 3 bases, J lost 4 bases, and 15 bases lay in between. The V gene's germline CDR1 is SGHTA and CDR2 FQGNSA.

This clone was observed a single time. Other nucleotide sequences in the sample specify the same CDR3. The chain employs TRBV28 and TRBJ1-1; D not certain. This CDR3 has 12 residues. Per germline, CDR1 MDHEN and CDR2 SYDVKM. V dropped 3 bases and J dropped 1 base, with 3 bases sitting between them. CDR3 sequence: CASSLRNTEAFF. The DNA for the CDR3 is TGTGCCAGCAGTTTGCGGAACACTGAAGCTTTCTTT.

The chain carries TRBV9 and TRBJ1-6; D ambiguous. This CDR3 contains 15 residues. CDR1 is SGDLS and CDR2 is YYNGEE in the germline V gene. V shed 0 bases and J shed 6 bases, with 10 bases lying between them. The DNA of the CDR3 is TGTGCCAGCAGCGTAGCTCCGGGAAGTAATTCACCCCTCCACTTT. This codes for CASSVAPGSNSPLHF. Complete variable domain (other parts from reference TRBV9 and TRBJ1-6): DSGVTQTPKHLITATGQRVTLRCSPRSGDLSVYWYQQSLDQGLQFLIQYYNGEERAKGNILERFSAQQFPDLHSELNLSSLELGDSALYFCASSVAPGSNSPLHFGNGTRLTVT.

This clone was seen only once. The V gene is TRBV6-6, the J gene TRBJ2-7, with TRBD2 as a possible D gene (6 bases). The CDR3 covers 13 residues. Deletions cut 7 bases from V and 5 bases from J, with 15 bases between. Germline V gene sequence: CDR1 MNHNY, CDR2 SVGAGI (reference sequence). This CDR3 reads CASTHVGGDEQYV. CDR3 sequence (DNA): TGTGCCAGCACCCATGTCGGGGGAGACGAGCAGTACGTC.

The V call is TRBV2, the J call TRBJ1-4, with a possible D match to TRBD1 (6 bases). CDR1 is SNHLY and CDR2 is FYNNEI in the germline V gene. V lost 7 bases, J lost 8 bases, and 14 bases lay in between. There are 13 residues in the CDR3. The CDR3 loop reads CASITGKGEKLFF. The CDR3 DNA follows: TGTGCCAGCATAACAGGGAAGGGGGAAAAACTGTTTTTT.

V gene TRBV25-1 combines with J gene TRBJ1-3, with 9 bases fitting TRBD1. This CDR3 has 15 amino acids. Germline CDR1 and CDR2: MGHDK and SYGVNS. V trimming: 5 bases; J trimming: 4 bases; junction bases outside the gene matches: 6. The CDR3 nucleotides are TGTGCCAGCAGTCCAGACAGGGGGTTCGGAAACACCATATATTTT. Its translation is CASSPDRGFGNTIYF.

This chain connects TRBV28 to TRBJ2-2; D not certain. Germline CDR1 is MDHEN and CDR2 is SYDVKM. The V end lost 6 bases, the J end lost 2 bases, and 1 base lay between the germline ends. There are 11 residues in the CDR3. CDR3 residues: CASSNTGELFF. In DNA form, the CDR3 reads TGTGCCAGCAGCAACACCGGGGAGCTGTTTTTT.

V and J are TRBV18 and TRBJ2-7; D might be TRBD1 (5 bases). V dropped 4 bases and J dropped 3 bases, with 7 bases sitting between them. The CDR3 runs to 12 residues. Per germline, CDR1 KGHSH and CDR2 LQKENI. CDR3 bases: TGTGCCAGCTCACTGACAGACTACGAGCAGTACGTC. Its translation is CASSLTDYEQYV.

V is TRBV3-1 (or the pseudogene TRBV3-2) and J is TRBJ2-5; 8 nucleotides align to TRBD1. Germline values: CDR1 LGHDT, CDR2 YNNKEL (reference sequence). V trimming: 1 base; J trimming: 4 bases; junction bases outside the gene matches: 8. The CDR3 covers 16 residues. In DNA form, the CDR3 reads TGTGCCAGCAGCCAAGGAGCGACAGGGGCTCGAGAGACCCAGTACTTC. Its protein is CASSQGATGARETQYF.

V gene TRBV24-1 combines with J gene TRBJ2-7; D is possibly TRBD1 (6 bases). Germline V gene lookup returns CDR1 KGHDR and CDR2 SFDVKD. V gave up 4 bases and J gave up 7 bases, with 13 bases separating them. The CDR3 is 13 amino acids. The CDR3 protein is CATSESGDREQYF. The CDR3 DNA sequence: TGTGCCACCAGTGAATCAGGGGACCGGGAGCAGTACTTC.

This chain links TRBV9 with TRBJ2-1; no clear D gene. The CDR3 spans 14 residues. CDR1 and CDR2 (germline): SGDLS, YYNGEE. V dropped 7 bases and J dropped 0 bases, with 11 bases sitting between them. For the CDR3, the DNA is TGTGCCAGCGCCGAGGATAGCTCCTACAATGAGCAGTTCTTC. Encoded protein: CASAEDSSYNEQFF.

The chain employs TRBV7-9 and TRBJ2-1; D ambiguous. The CDR3 spans 11 residues. Trimming removed 11 bases at V and 0 bases at J, with 5 bases between. Germline V gene lookup returns CDR1 SEHNR and CDR2 FQNEAQ (reference sequence). The CDR3 nucleotides read TGTGCCCAGAGCTCCTACAATGAGCAGTTCTTC. Residues: CAQSSYNEQFF.

The V gene is TRBV18, the J gene TRBJ1-5; 10 bases map to TRBD1. This CDR3 has 15 residues. The germline CDR1 and CDR2 sequences are KGHSH and LQKENI. Trimming at V came to 6 bases and at J to 5 bases, leaving 7 bases not matched to a gene. CDR3 coding DNA: TGTGCCAGCTCCGCGGTAGGACAGGGGGATCAGCCCCAGCATTTT. This gives the protein CASSAVGQGDQPQHF.

The J gene is TRBJ1-5, the V gene TRBV10-1; a possible D gene is TRBD1 (5 bases). The germline V gene encodes CDR1 WNHNN and CDR2 SYGVQD (reference sequence). The CDR3 spans 18 residues. V was cut by 5 bases and J by 2 bases, with 22 bases left in between. The CDR3 loop reads CASSSPWEPGGGNQPQHF. In DNA form, the CDR3 reads TGCGCCAGCAGTAGCCCTTGGGAGCCGGGGGGTGGCAATCAGCCCCAGCATTTT.

The gene calls are TRBV9 and TRBJ2-2; D is possibly TRBD2 (5 bases). In germline, CDR1 is SGDLS, CDR2 YYNGEE. Trimming cost V 3 bases and J 1 base, with 16 bases left between them. The CDR3 loop spans 17 amino acids. CDR3 loop: CASSERTSRGNTGELFF. Written as DNA, the CDR3 is TGTGCCAGCAGCGAACGTACGTCTCGGGGGAACACCGGGGAGCTGTTTTTT.

V and J are TRBV6-2 or TRBV6-3 and TRBJ1-1, with 7 bases aligning to TRBD1. The CDR3 is 14 residues long. Germline assignment: CDR1 MNHEY and CDR2 SVGEGT. Trimming at V came to 7 bases and at J to 1 base, leaving 6 bases not matched to a gene. CDR3 sequence: CASTPTGQNTEAFF. The CDR3 bases are TGTGCCAGCACCCCGACAGGGCAGAACACTGAAGCTTTCTTT.

The V call is TRBV5-6, the J call TRBJ2-7, with 9 bases fitting TRBD1. Per germline, CDR1 SGHDT and CDR2 YYEEEE. This CDR3 contains 12 residues. J was trimmed by 7 bases and V by 3 bases; bases with no gene match: 2. The CDR3 bases are TGTGCCAGCAGCTGGACAGGGGAAGAGCAGTACTTC. Protein product: CASSWTGEEQYF.

The chain employs TRBV7-8 and TRBJ2-1, with 8 bases matching TRBD2. The CDR3 length is 17 residues. Germline CDR1 reads SGHVS; CDR2 reads FQNEAQ. The junction had 9 bases not matched to a gene; V was cut back by 1 base and J by 4 bases. The CDR3 spells CASSLGSGGGTYNEQFF. CDR3 sequence (DNA): TGTGCCAGCAGCTTAGGGTCAGGCGGGGGGACTTACAATGAGCAGTTCTTC.

This clone was detected only once. The rearrangement joins TRBV5-6 to TRBJ2-7, with TRBD2 identical over 13 bases. Trimming removed 2 bases from V and 5 bases from J; junction bases left unmatched: 4. Germline V gene data show CDR1 as SGHDT and CDR2 as YYEEEE. The CDR3 extends over 15 amino acids. The CDR3, as DNA: TGTGCCAGCAGCTTCGGACTAGCGGGGGCCCACGAGCAGTACGTC. Its translation: CASSFGLAGAHEQYV.

Only a few counts were recorded for this clone. This chain uses TRBV27 with TRBJ1-5, with D tentatively TRBD1 (5 bases). The ends were cut back, 2 bases at V and 6 bases at J, with 11 bases in the middle. CDR3 length: 14 residues. In germline, CDR1 is MNHEY, CDR2 SMNVEV (reference sequence). The CDR3 spells CASSLGRGGQPQHF. The CDR3 coding sequence is TGTGCCAGCAGTTTAGGGAGGGGTGGTCAGCCCCAGCATTTT.

The J gene is TRBJ1-6, the V gene TRBV4-3; unclear D gene. From germline, CDR1 is LGHNA and CDR2 YSLEER. This CDR3 has 14 amino acids. V gave up 4 bases and J gave up 1 base, with 5 bases separating them. Written as DNA, the CDR3 is TGCGCCAGCAGCCCACAGTCCTATAATTCACCCCTCCACTTT. It encodes CASSPQSYNSPLHF.

In the case of this clone: Other DNA sequences in the same sample also yield this CDR3. This chain connects TRBV5-1 to TRBJ2-1; D gene ambiguous. This CDR3 is built from 13 residues. V lost 0 bases and J 3 bases, leaving 4 bases between the germline ends. CDR1 is SGHRS, CDR2 YFSETQ, per germline. The CDR3 sequence: CASSLDSYNEQFF. DNA of the CDR3: TGCGCCAGCAGCTTGGACAGCTACAATGAGCAGTTCTTC.

The chain's CDR3 is CASSAGQGSSYEQYV. The CDR3 DNA is TGCGCCAGCAGCGCGGGACAGGGAAGCTCCTACGAGCAGTACGTC. The chain uses TRBV5-1 and TRBJ2-7, with 9 bases that match TRBD1. The CDR3 has 15 residues. Germline V gives CDR1 SGHRS, CDR2 YFSETQ. Losses at the gene ends were 4 bases for V and 0 bases for J; bases not matched to a gene: 5.

A few counts support this clone. The V and J genes are TRBV19 and TRBJ1-4; a weak D match, TRBD1 (6 bases). The CDR3 totals 16 residues. Trimming pared 9 bases from V and 5 bases from J, leaving 22 bases between. Germline lookup yields CDR1 LNHDA and CDR2 SQIVND (reference sequence). The CDR3 is CASRGDRRKINEKLFF. Written as DNA, the CDR3 is TGTGCCAGCCGAGGTGACAGGCGAAAGATCAATGAAAAACTGTTTTTT. Full variable domain (outside the CDR3, taken from reference TRBV19 and TRBJ1-4): DGGITQSPKYLFRKEGQNVTLSCEQNLNHDAMYWYRQDPGQGLRLIYYSQIVNDFQKGDIAEGYSVSREKKESFPLTVTSAQKNPTAFYLCASRGDRRKINEKLFFGSGTQLSVL.

This chain links TRBV19 with TRBJ2-5; D remains unclear. The germline V gene encodes CDR1 LNHDA and CDR2 SQIVND (reference sequence). The CDR3 contains 14 residues. The V and J ends lost 3 bases and 4 bases respectively, with 12 bases between them. The CDR3: CASSIGSNGETQYF. The CDR3 DNA is TGTGCCAGTAGTATTGGCAGTAATGGAGAGACCCAGTACTTC.

The rearrangement joins TRBV5-1 to TRBJ2-5; D remains ambiguous. V gave up 4 bases and J gave up 0 bases, with 10 bases separating them. The CDR3 sequence is 14 residues long. The germline V gene has CDR1 SGHRS and CDR2 YFSETQ. The CDR3 protein is CASSPMTNQETQYF. Written as DNA, the CDR3 is TGCGCCAGCAGCCCGATGACAAACCAAGAGACCCAGTACTTC.